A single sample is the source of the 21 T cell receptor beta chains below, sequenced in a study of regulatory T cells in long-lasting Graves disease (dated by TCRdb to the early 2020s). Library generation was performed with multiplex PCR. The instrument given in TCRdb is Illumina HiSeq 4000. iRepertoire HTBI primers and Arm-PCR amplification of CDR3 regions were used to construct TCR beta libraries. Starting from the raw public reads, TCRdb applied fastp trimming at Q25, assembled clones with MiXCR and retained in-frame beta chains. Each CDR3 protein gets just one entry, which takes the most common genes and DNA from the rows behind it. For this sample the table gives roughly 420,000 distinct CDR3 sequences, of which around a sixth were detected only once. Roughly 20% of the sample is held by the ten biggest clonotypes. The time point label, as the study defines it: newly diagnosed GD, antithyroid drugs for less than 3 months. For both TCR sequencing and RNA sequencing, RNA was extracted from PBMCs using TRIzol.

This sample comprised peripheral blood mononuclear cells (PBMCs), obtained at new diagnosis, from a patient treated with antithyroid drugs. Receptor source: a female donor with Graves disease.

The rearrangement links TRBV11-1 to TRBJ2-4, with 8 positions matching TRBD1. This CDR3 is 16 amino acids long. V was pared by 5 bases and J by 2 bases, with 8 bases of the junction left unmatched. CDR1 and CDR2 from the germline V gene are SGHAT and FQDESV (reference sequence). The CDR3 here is CASSLQGAGTKNIQYF. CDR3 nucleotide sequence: TGTGCCAGCAGCCTCCAGGGGGCCGGGACCAAAAACATTCAGTACTTC.

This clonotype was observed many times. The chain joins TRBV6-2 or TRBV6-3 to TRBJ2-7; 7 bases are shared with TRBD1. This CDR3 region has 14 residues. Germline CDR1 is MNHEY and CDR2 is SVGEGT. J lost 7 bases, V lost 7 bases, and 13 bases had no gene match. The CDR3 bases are TGTGCCAGCAAACGGACAGGCCCTCCTGGTGAGCAGTACTTC. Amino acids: CASKRTGPPGEQYF.

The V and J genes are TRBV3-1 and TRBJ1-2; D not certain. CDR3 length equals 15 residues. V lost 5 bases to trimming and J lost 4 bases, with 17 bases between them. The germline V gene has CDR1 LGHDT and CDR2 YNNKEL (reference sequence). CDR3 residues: CASSITDGVSYGYTF. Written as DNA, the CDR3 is TGTGCCAGCAGCATTACCGACGGGGTTTCCTATGGCTACACCTTC.

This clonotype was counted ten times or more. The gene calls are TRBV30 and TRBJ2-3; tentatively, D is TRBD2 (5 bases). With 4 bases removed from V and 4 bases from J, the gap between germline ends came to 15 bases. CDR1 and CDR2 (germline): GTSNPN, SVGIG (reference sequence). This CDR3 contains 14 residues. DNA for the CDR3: TGTGCCTGGATTCCGTCACTAGTTCCAGATACGCAGTATTTT. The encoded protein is CAWIPSLVPDTQYF.

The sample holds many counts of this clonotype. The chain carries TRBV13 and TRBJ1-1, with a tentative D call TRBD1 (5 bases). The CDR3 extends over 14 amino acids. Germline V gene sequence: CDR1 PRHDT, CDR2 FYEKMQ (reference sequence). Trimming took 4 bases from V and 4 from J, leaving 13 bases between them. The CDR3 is CASSSVGGSTEAFF. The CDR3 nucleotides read TGTGCCAGCAGCTCCGTGGGGGGTAGCACTGAAGCTTTCTTT. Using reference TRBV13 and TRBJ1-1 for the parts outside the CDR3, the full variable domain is AAGVIQSPRHLIKEKRETATLKCYPIPRHDTVYWYQQGPGQDPQFLISFYEKMQSDKGSIPDRFSAQQFSDYHSELNMSSLELGDSALYFCASSSVGGSTEAFFGQGTRLTVV.

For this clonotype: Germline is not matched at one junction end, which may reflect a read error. CDR3: CASSPGRLNERLFF. In nucleotides, the CDR3 is TGTGCCAGCAGCCCCGGACGACTAAATGAAAGACTGTTTTTT. The chain has TRBV5-6 and TRBJ1-4, with D unresolved. Germline CDR1 reads SGHDT; CDR2 reads YYEEEE. CDR3 length: 14 amino acids. Full variable domain (rest looked up from reference TRBV5-6 and TRBJ1-4): DAGVTQSPTHLIKTRGQQVTLRCSPKSGHDTVSWYQQALGQGPQFIFQYYEEEERQRGNFPDRFSGHQFPNYSSELNVNALLLGDSALYLCASSPGRLNERLFFGSGTQLSVL.

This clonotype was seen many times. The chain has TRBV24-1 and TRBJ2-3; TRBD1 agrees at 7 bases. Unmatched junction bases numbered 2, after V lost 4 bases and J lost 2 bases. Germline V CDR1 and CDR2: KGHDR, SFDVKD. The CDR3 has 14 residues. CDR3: CATSEGQHTDTQYF. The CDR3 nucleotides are TGTGCCACCAGTGAGGGACAGCACACAGATACGCAGTATTTT.

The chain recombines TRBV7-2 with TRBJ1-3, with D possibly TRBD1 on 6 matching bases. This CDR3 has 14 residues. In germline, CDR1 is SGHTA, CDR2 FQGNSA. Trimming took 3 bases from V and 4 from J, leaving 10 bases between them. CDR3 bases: TGTGCCAGCAGCTTTAGGGGGGCAGGAAACACCATATATTTT. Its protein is CASSFRGAGNTIYF.

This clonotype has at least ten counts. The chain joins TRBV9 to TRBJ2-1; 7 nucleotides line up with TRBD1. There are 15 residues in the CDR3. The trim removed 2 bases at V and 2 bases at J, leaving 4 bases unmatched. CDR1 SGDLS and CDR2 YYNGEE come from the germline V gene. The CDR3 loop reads CASSVEDRTYNEQFF. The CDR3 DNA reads TGTGCCAGCAGCGTGGAGGACAGGACCTACAATGAGCAGTTCTTC. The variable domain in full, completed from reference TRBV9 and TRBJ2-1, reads DSGVTQTPKHLITATGQRVTLRCSPRSGDLSVYWYQQSLDQGLQFLIQYYNGEERAKGNILERFSAQQFPDLHSELNLSSLELGDSALYFCASSVEDRTYNEQFFGPGTRLTVL.

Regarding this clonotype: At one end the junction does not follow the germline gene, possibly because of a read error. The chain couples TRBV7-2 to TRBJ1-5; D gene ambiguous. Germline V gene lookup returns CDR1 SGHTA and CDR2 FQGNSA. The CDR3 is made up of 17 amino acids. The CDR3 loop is CVSKPKPRLPRNQPQHF. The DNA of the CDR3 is TGTGTCAGCAAGCCCAAACCCCGTCTTCCCCGGAATCAGCCCCAGCATTTT.

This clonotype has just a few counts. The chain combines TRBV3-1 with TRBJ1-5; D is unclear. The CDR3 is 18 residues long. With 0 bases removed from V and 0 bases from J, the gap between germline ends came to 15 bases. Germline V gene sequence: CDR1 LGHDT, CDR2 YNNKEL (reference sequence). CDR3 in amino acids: CASSQDVRGIYSNQPQHF. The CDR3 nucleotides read TGTGCCAGCAGCCAAGATGTTCGCGGGATTTATAGCAATCAGCCCCAGCATTTT.

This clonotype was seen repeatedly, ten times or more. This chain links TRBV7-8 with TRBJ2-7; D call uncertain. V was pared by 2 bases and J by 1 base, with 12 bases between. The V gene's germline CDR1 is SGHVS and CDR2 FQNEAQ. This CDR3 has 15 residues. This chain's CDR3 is CASSLPLRASYEQYF. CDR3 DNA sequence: TGTGCCAGCAGCTTACCCCTCCGAGCGTCCTACGAGCAGTACTTC.

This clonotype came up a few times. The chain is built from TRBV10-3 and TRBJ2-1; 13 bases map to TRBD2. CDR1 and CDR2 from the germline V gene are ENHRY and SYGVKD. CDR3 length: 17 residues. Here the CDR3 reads CSSEGTSGTSSYNEQFF. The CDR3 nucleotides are TGTAGTAGTGAAGGGACTAGCGGGACCAGCTCCTACAATGAGCAGTTCTTC.

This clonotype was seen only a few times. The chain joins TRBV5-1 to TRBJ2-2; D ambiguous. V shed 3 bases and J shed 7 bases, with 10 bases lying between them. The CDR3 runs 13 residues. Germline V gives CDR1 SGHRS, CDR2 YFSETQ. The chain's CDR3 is CASSYALGGELFF. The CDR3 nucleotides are TGCGCCAGCAGCTACGCCCTGGGCGGGGAGCTGTTTTTT. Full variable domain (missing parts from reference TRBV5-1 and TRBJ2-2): KAGVTQTPRYLIKTRGQQVTLSCSPISGHRSVSWYQQTPGQGLQFLFEYFSETQRNKGNFPGRFSGRQFSNSRSEMNVSTLELGDSALYLCASSYALGGELFFGEGSRLTVL.

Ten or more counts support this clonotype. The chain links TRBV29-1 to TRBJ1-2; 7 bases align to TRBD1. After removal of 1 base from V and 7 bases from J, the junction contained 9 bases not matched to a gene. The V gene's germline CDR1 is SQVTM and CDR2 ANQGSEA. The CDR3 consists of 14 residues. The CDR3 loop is CSVEGTTGFFGYTF. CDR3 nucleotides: TGCAGCGTTGAAGGCACGACAGGGTTTTTTGGCTACACCTTC.

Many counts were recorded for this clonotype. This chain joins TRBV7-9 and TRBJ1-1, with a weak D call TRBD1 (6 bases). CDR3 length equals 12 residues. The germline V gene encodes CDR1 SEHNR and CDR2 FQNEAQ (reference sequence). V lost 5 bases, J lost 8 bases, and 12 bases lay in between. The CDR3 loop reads CASSEWGTEAFF. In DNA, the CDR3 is TGTGCCAGCAGCGAATGGGGGACAGAAGCTTTCTTT.

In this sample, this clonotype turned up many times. The CDR3 loop reads CASSLWWRLAGGPNEQFF. In DNA, the CDR3 is TGTGCCAGCAGTTTATGGTGGAGACTAGCGGGAGGGCCAAATGAGCAGTTCTTC. V gene TRBV28 combines with J gene TRBJ2-1; 14 positions agree with TRBD2. The CDR3 loop spans 18 amino acids. V trimming: 0 bases; J trimming: 7 bases; junction bases outside the gene matches: 8. Germline assignment: CDR1 MDHEN and CDR2 SYDVKM.

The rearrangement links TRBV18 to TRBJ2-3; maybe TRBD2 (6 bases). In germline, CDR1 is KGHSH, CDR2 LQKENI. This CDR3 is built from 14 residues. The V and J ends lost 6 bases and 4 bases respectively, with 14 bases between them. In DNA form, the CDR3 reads TGTGCCAGCTCTACCAGACGGGAGTCAGATACGCAGTATTTT. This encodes CASSTRRESDTQYF.

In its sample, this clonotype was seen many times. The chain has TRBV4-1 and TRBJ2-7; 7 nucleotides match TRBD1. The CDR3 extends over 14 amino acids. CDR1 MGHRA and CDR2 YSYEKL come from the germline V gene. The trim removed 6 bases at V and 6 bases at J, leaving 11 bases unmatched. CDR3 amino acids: CASRVEDRLSEQYF. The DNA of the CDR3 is TGCGCCAGCAGGGTAGAGGACAGGTTGAGCGAGCAGTACTTC.

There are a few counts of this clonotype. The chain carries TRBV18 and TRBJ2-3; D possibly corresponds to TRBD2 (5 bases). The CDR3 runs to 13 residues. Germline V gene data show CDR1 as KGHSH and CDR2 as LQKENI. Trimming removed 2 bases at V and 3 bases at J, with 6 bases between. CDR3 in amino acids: CASSPEGTDTQYF. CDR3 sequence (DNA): TGTGCCAGCTCACCAGAGGGTACAGATACGCAGTATTTT.

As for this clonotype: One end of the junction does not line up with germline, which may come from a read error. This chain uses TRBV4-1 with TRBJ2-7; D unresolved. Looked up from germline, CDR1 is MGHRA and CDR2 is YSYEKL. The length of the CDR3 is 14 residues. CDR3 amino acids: CASSYVAGNYEQCF. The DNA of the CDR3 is TGCGCCAGCAGCTATGTCGCAGGAAACTACGAGCAGTGCTTC.